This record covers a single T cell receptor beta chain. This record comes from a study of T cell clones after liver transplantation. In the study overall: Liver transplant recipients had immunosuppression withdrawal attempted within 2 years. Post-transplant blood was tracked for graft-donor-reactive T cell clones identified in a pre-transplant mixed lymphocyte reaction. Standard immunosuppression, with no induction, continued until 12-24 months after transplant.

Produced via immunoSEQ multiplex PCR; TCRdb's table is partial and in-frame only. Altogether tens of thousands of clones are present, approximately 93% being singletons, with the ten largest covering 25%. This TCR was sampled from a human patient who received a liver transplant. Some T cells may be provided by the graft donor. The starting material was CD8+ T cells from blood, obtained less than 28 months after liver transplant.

The CDR3 is CASSPGSSDTQYF. The CDR3 DNA sequence: TGTGCCAGCAGCCCGGGGAGTTCAGATACGCAGTATTTT. This chain uses TRBV7-9 with TRBJ2-3, with a tentative D call TRBD2 (5 bases). Between the trimmed V and J ends, which lost 5 bases and 4 bases, there was a span of 10 bases. In germline, CDR1 is SEHNR, CDR2 FQNEAQ (reference sequence). The CDR3 runs 13 residues.